This TCR beta chain was sequenced during a study of sequential checkpoint blockade in melanoma. Measured with immunoSEQ multiplex PCR; TCRdb has only the in-frame clones, and not every one. This repertoire shows more than 9,000 clones, around two thirds found once; its top ten account for around 30%. Germline assignment: CDR1 MNHEY and CDR2 SMNVEV (reference sequence). This CDR3 has 14 amino acids. The V gene end was trimmed by 0 bases and the J gene end by 1 base; junction bases not matched to a gene: 0. Treatment in this sample: randomized to nivolumab then ipilimumab (arm A) or the reverse (arm B).

The sequencing here drew on CD8+ T cells sorted from blood (inferred from file names), taken from a patient given nivolumab and ipilimumab in sequence. The chain links TRBV27 to TRBJ2-7; 7 bases align to TRBD1. This receptor was taken from a human donor with melanoma. This CDR3 reads CASSLSQGSYEQYF. CDR3 nucleotide sequence: TGTGCCAGCAGTTTATCACAGGGGTCCTACGAGCAGTACTTC.